Listed below are T cell receptor beta chains from one sample, sequenced in a study of T cell repertoires in cytomegalovirus infection. TCRdb re-derived calls from the reads in MiXCR, one entry per CDR3 protein. Here the sample spans around 530,000 distinct CDR3 sequences, 26% being singletons. The sample comprised PBMCs. The receptors here all came from a human donor in good health (CMV status not recorded). Some clones in this sample may be carry-over from other donors' samples. Both conserved end residues are part of each CDR3. D genes are given only for firm matches. Size values are once, few and many counts, or a class for expanded clones, and some rows have none.

D: TRBD1
V: TRBV7-9
size: few
J: TRBJ1-4
CDR3: CASSSDRGVGEKLFF
DNA: TGTGCCAGCAGCTCGGACAGGGGAGTAGGAGAAAAACTGTTTTTT

D: NA
V: TRBV4-3
size: NA
J: TRBJ2-1
CDR3: CASSQDPGVQFF
DNA: TGCGCCAGCAGCCAAGATCCGGGGGTGCAGTTCTTC

D: TRBD2
V: TRBV12-3/TRBV12-4
size: many
J: TRBJ2-7
CDR3: CASSRSGSAYEQYF
DNA: TGTGCCAGCAGCCGTAGCGGGAGCGCCTACGAGCAGTACTTC

D: NA
V: TRBV28
size: NA
J: TRBJ1-4
CDR3: CASSLPVLNEKLFF
DNA: TGTGCCAGCAGTTTACCAGTATTAAATGAAAAACTGTTTTTT

D: TRBD1
V: TRBV30
size: NA
J: TRBJ1-2
CDR3: CAWSGDRGSSGYTF
DNA: TGTGCCTGGAGTGGGGACAGGGGCTCTTCTGGCTACACCTTC

D: NA
V: TRBV7-2
size: few
J: TRBJ2-1
CDR3: CASSLAGNYEQFF
DNA: TGTGCCAGCAGCTTAGCGGGCAACTATGAGCAGTTCTTC

D: TRBD2
V: TRBV25-1
size: few
J: TRBJ2-1
CDR3: CASSELASGFSYNEQFF
DNA: TGTGCCAGCAGTGAACTGGCTAGCGGGTTTTCCTACAATGAGCAGTTCTTC

D: NA
V: TRBV7-9
size: few
J: TRBJ2-2
CDR3: CASSPRQAGELFF
DNA: TGTGCCAGCAGCCCACGACAGGCCGGGGAGCTGTTTTTT

D: NA
V: TRBV9
size: NA
J: TRBJ2-2
CDR3: CASSVGGSTGELFF
DNA: TGTGCCAGCAGCGTAGGCGGGTCCACCGGGGAGCTGTTTTTT

D: NA
V: TRBV12-5
size: few
J: TRBJ2-2
CDR3: CASGSIPGELFF
DNA: TGTGCTAGTGGTTCCATTCCCGGGGAGCTGTTTTTT

D: TRBD2
V: TRBV19
size: few
J: TRBJ2-1
CDR3: CASRWTSGPYNEQFF
DNA: TGTGCCAGTAGGTGGACTAGCGGGCCCTACAATGAGCAGTTCTTC

D: TRBD2
V: TRBV27
size: NA
J: TRBJ2-1
CDR3: CASSSSLAGVTYNEQFF
DNA: TGTGCCAGCAGTTCCTCACTAGCGGGAGTAACGTACAATGAGCAGTTCTTC

D: NA
V: TRBV11-3
size: many
J: TRBJ1-3
CDR3: CASSLDPRNTIYF
DNA: TGTGCCAGCAGCTTAGACCCAAGAAACACCATATATTTT

D: NA
V: TRBV6-1
size: few
J: TRBJ1-2
CDR3: CASSESRAVIYGYTF
DNA: TGTGCCAGCAGTGAGAGCAGGGCGGTTATTTACGGCTACACCTTC

D: TRBD1
V: TRBV29-1
size: NA
J: TRBJ1-4
CDR3: CSALDRMDEKLFF
DNA: TGCAGCGCCCTGGACAGGATGGATGAAAAACTGTTTTTT

D: TRBD1
V: TRBV7-2
size: few
J: TRBJ1-2
CDR3: CASSFGGDRAINYGYTF
DNA: TGTGCCAGCAGCTTCGGGGGGGACAGGGCTATTAACTATGGCTACACCTTC

D: NA
V: TRBV7-9
size: few
J: TRBJ2-5
CDR3: CASSPRRLGTPQETQYF
DNA: TGTGCCAGCAGCCCGAGAAGGTTAGGAACGCCACAAGAGACCCAGTACTTC

D: TRBD2
V: TRBV12-3/TRBV12-4
size: few
J: TRBJ2-5
CDR3: CASSSIAGGSLKETQYF
DNA: TGTGCCAGCAGTTCTATAGCGGGGGGCTCCCTAAAAGAGACCCAGTACTTC

D: NA
V: TRBV18
size: few
J: TRBJ2-3
CDR3: CASSPALVSSTDTQYF
DNA: TGTGCCAGCTCACCAGCTCTGGTTTCTAGCACAGATACGCAGTATTTT

D: NA
V: TRBV12-3/TRBV12-4
size: NA
J: TRBJ2-2
CDR3: CASSWAGNTGELFF
DNA: TGTGCCAGCAGTTGGGCGGGTAACACCGGGGAGCTGTTTTTT

D: NA
V: TRBV28
size: NA
J: TRBJ2-7
CDR3: CASSFPALTDYEQYF
DNA: TGTGCCAGCAGTTTCCCAGCTCTTACCGACTACGAGCAGTACTTC

D: NA
V: TRBV5-1
size: few
J: TRBJ2-7
CDR3: CASSPRTSSAYEQYF
DNA: TGCGCCAGCAGCCCTAGGACTTCCTCCGCCTACGAGCAGTACTTC

D: NA
V: TRBV7-8
size: NA
J: TRBJ1-1
CDR3: CASSATVVVTEAFF
DNA: TGTGCCAGCAGCGCCACAGTTGTGGTCACTGAAGCTTTCTTT

D: NA
V: TRBV19
size: NA
J: TRBJ2-3
CDR3: CASKGVGKGSQYF
DNA: TGTGCCAGTAAAGGCGTTGGAAAAGGGTCACAGTATTTT

D: TRBD2
V: TRBV7-2
size: many
J: TRBJ2-3
CDR3: CASSPLAGMPDTQYF
DNA: TGTGCCAGCAGCCCGCTAGCGGGCATGCCAGATACGCAGTATTTT

D: NA
V: TRBV19
size: few
J: TRBJ1-2
CDR3: CASSIRRSGYTF
DNA: TGTGCCAGTAGCATACGTCGGAGTGGCTACACCTTC

D: NA
V: TRBV7-2
size: few
J: TRBJ1-6
CDR3: CASSLLSVRDSPLHF
DNA: TGTGCCAGCAGCTTATTGTCAGTTAGGGATTCACCCCTCCACTTT

D: NA
V: TRBV7-2
size: many
J: TRBJ1-5
CDR3: CASSRVDDSGQPQHF
DNA: TGTGCCAGCAGTCGCGTGGACGACTCCGGACAGCCCCAGCATTTT

D: NA
V: TRBV7-6
size: few
J: TRBJ1-1
CDR3: CASSRDGENEAFF
DNA: TGTGCCAGCAGCCGGGACGGCGAAAACGAAGCTTTCTTT

D: TRBD1
V: TRBV29-1
size: NA
J: TRBJ1-2
CDR3: CSVTERTGINYGYTF
DNA: TGCAGCGTCACAGAGCGGACAGGGATTAACTATGGCTACACCTTC

D: NA
V: TRBV24-1
size: NA
J: TRBJ1-2
CDR3: CATSDPRTDNYGYTF
DNA: TGTGCCACCAGTGACCCACGGACTGACAACTATGGCTACACCTTC

D: TRBD1
V: TRBV12-3/TRBV12-4
size: few
J: TRBJ1-2
CDR3: CASSPQGAFHYGYTF
DNA: TGTGCCAGCAGCCCGCAGGGGGCGTTTCACTATGGCTACACCTTC

D: TRBD2
V: TRBV7-2
size: NA
J: TRBJ2-7
CDR3: CASSLDHTSGLYEQYF
DNA: TGTGCCAGCAGCCTCGACCATACTAGCGGACTCTACGAGCAGTACTTC

D: TRBD2
V: TRBV7-8
size: many
J: TRBJ2-6
CDR3: CASSLAQTSGTNVLTF
DNA: TGTGCCAGCAGCTTAGCGCAGACTAGCGGGACCAACGTCCTGACTTTC

D: TRBD2
V: TRBV2
size: NA
J: TRBJ2-1
CDR3: CASSVDGRAGEQFF
DNA: TGTGCCAGCAGTGTTGACGGGAGGGCCGGGGAGCAGTTCTTC

D: TRBD2
V: TRBV25-1
size: NA
J: TRBJ2-1
CDR3: CASSEYVAGNNEQFF
DNA: TGTGCCAGCAGTGAATACGTAGCGGGTAACAATGAGCAGTTCTTC

D: TRBD2
V: TRBV7-6
size: few
J: TRBJ2-1
CDR3: CASSPNLKRESNEQFF
DNA: TGTGCCAGCAGCCCTAATCTCAAGCGGGAGAGCAATGAGCAGTTCTTC

D: TRBD2
V: TRBV6-4
size: few
J: TRBJ2-3
CDR3: CASSPVAGRSDTQYF
DNA: TGTGCCAGCAGCCCCGTAGCGGGAAGGTCAGATACGCAGTATTTT

D: NA
V: TRBV11-1
size: NA
J: TRBJ1-2
CDR3: CASSPRRGLGGYTF
DNA: TGTGCCAGCAGCCCCCGCCGAGGACTGGGCGGCTACACCTTC

D: TRBD2
V: TRBV7-8
size: many
J: TRBJ2-5
CDR3: CASSWAGTSGKETQYF
DNA: TGTGCCAGCAGCTGGGCCGGGACTAGCGGGAAAGAGACCCAGTACTTC

D: NA
V: TRBV25-1
size: NA
J: TRBJ2-1
CDR3: CASSDSGLNEQFF
DNA: TGTGCCAGCAGTGACTCAGGACTAAATGAGCAGTTCTTC

D: NA
V: TRBV10-3
size: few
J: TRBJ2-1
CDR3: CAISVGDNEQFF
DNA: TGTGCCATCAGTGTGGGAGACAATGAGCAGTTCTTC

D: NA
V: TRBV7-3
size: once
J: TRBJ2-6
CDR3: CASSLTPGFAGANVLTF
DNA: TGTGCCAGCAGCTTAACTCCAGGGTTCGCTGGGGCCAACGTCCTGACTTTC

D: NA
V: TRBV12-5
size: NA
J: TRBJ1-6
CDR3: CASGSGQLNSPLHF
DNA: TGTGCTAGTGGTTCCGGACAGTTAAATTCACCCCTCCACTTT

D: NA
V: TRBV7-2
size: few
J: TRBJ1-1
CDR3: CASSLIGGDTEAFF
DNA: TGTGCCAGCAGCTTAATAGGGGGGGACACTGAAGCTTTCTTT

D: TRBD1
V: TRBV5-4
size: NA
J: TRBJ2-2
CDR3: CASSPGGTGDTGELFF
DNA: TGTGCCAGCAGCCCCGGCGGGACAGGGGACACCGGGGAGCTGTTTTTT